A selection of T cell receptor beta chains follows, all from one sample in a study of control samples from healthy donors and cancer patients. TCRdb's table, derived via immunoSEQ multiplex PCR, lists solely in-frame clones and lacks some. Of around 140,000 clones listed, 85% to 95% are singletons. The sample consisted of blood. The receptors were gathered from a man aged 35 to 55 in good health. Each CDR3 is given without its conserved first and last residue. Fields, in order: CDR3 protein, clone size, V gene, J gene. Size values are once, few and many counts, or a class for expanded clones, and some rows have none.

CDR3 protein: ASSPGGSTGELF
clone size: -
V gene: TRBV11-3
J gene: TRBJ2-2

CDR3 protein: ASSLGGGEWQETQY
clone size: -
V gene: TRBV7-9
J gene: TRBJ2-5

CDR3 protein: ASSLTGLNTEAF
clone size: -
V gene: TRBV6-5
J gene: TRBJ1-1

CDR3 protein: ASSEARDPNQPQH
clone size: -
V gene: TRBV6-1
J gene: TRBJ1-5

CDR3 protein: AWSRTSGVGGGQF
clone size: -
V gene: TRBV30
J gene: TRBJ2-1

CDR3 protein: ASSTRQGVNSPLH
clone size: -
V gene: TRBV7-8
J gene: TRBJ1-6

CDR3 protein: ASSRVPPTSGSSYEQY
clone size: -
V gene: TRBV10-1
J gene: TRBJ2-7

CDR3 protein: ASSLNDYEQY
clone size: -
V gene: TRBV5-6
J gene: TRBJ2-7

CDR3 protein: ASSIRSGPTDTQY
clone size: -
V gene: TRBV14
J gene: TRBJ2-3

CDR3 protein: ASSETGGWDGYT
clone size: -
V gene: TRBV25-1
J gene: TRBJ1-2

CDR3 protein: ATSPSNFYNEQF
clone size: -
V gene: TRBV6-5
J gene: TRBJ2-1

CDR3 protein: ATGGKGAGEETQY
clone size: -
V gene: TRBV24-1
J gene: TRBJ2-5

CDR3 protein: ASSSTGRELF
clone size: -
V gene: TRBV11-3
J gene: TRBJ2-2

CDR3 protein: ASRHGPDRGNLNTEAF
clone size: few
V gene: TRBV27
J gene: TRBJ1-1

CDR3 protein: ASSMRMSQPQH
clone size: -
V gene: TRBV19
J gene: TRBJ1-5

CDR3 protein: ASKETSGGADTQY
clone size: -
V gene: TRBV2
J gene: TRBJ2-3

CDR3 protein: ASRPDLGASYEQY
clone size: -
V gene: TRBV6-5
J gene: TRBJ2-7

CDR3 protein: ASNKQGARTDTQY
clone size: -
V gene: TRBV6-5
J gene: TRBJ2-3

CDR3 protein: ASSPAGGQETQY
clone size: -
V gene: TRBV18
J gene: TRBJ2-5

CDR3 protein: ATSDITSYGYT
clone size: -
V gene: TRBV24-1
J gene: TRBJ1-2

CDR3 protein: ASSYGVGAISYEQY
clone size: -
V gene: TRBV6-6
J gene: TRBJ2-7

CDR3 protein: ASSYSGEAF
clone size: few
V gene: TRBV6-5
J gene: TRBJ1-1

CDR3 protein: ASSPIRTDSNTEAF
clone size: -
V gene: TRBV11-2
J gene: TRBJ1-1

CDR3 protein: ASSVQGAGNQPQH
clone size: -
V gene: TRBV27
J gene: TRBJ1-5

CDR3 protein: ASRKGRLAGGSYEQY
clone size: -
V gene: TRBV2
J gene: TRBJ2-7

CDR3 protein: ASTPPFGVNTEAF
clone size: -
V gene: TRBV7-2
J gene: TRBJ1-1

CDR3 protein: SARGGYEQY
clone size: -
V gene: TRBV20-1
J gene: TRBJ2-7

CDR3 protein: ASSLNSGGAGDTQY
clone size: -
V gene: TRBV7-2
J gene: TRBJ2-3

CDR3 protein: ASSLLQGTSEQY
clone size: -
V gene: TRBV7-9
J gene: TRBJ2-7

CDR3 protein: ATSRDGDTQY
clone size: -
V gene: TRBV24-1
J gene: TRBJ2-3

CDR3 protein: ASSAVSGGSDTQY
clone size: -
V gene: TRBV10-1
J gene: TRBJ2-3

CDR3 protein: ASSLQGAKTEAF
clone size: -
V gene: TRBV5-1
J gene: TRBJ1-1

CDR3 protein: ASSSRRSGGLSDTQY
clone size: -
V gene: TRBV13
J gene: TRBJ2-3

CDR3 protein: ASSRGVRATSNTEAF
clone size: -
V gene: TRBV21-1
J gene: TRBJ1-1

CDR3 protein: AISESSGGAVTDTQY
clone size: -
V gene: TRBV10-3
J gene: TRBJ2-3

CDR3 protein: SARSEDGYT
clone size: -
V gene: TRBV20-1
J gene: TRBJ1-2

CDR3 protein: ASSFGTEAF
clone size: -
V gene: TRBV7-9
J gene: TRBJ1-1

CDR3 protein: ASSVAGPRPNTGELF
clone size: once
V gene: TRBV9
J gene: TRBJ2-2

CDR3 protein: ASSLVREGGTGELF
clone size: -
V gene: TRBV5-1
J gene: TRBJ2-2

CDR3 protein: ASSPATSGKETQY
clone size: -
V gene: TRBV18
J gene: TRBJ2-5

CDR3 protein: ASSYIVAGELF
clone size: -
V gene: TRBV6-2/TRBV6-3
J gene: TRBJ2-2

CDR3 protein: ASSLGQGAPLAGYT
clone size: -
V gene: TRBV5-1
J gene: TRBJ1-2

CDR3 protein: ASSLFGGSGELF
clone size: -
V gene: TRBV28
J gene: TRBJ2-2

CDR3 protein: ASSLNTIY
clone size: -
V gene: TRBV6-6
J gene: TRBJ1-3

CDR3 protein: ASSLRGDQPQH
clone size: -
V gene: TRBV12-3/TRBV12-4
J gene: TRBJ1-5

CDR3 protein: ASTGTSNQPQH
clone size: -
V gene: TRBV10-2
J gene: TRBJ1-5

CDR3 protein: ASSWDWGGNSPLH
clone size: -
V gene: TRBV5-1
J gene: TRBJ1-6